In this sample, the clone carrying this TCR beta chain turned up many times. The antigen remains undetermined. The data originate from a study of neurological immune-mediated disorders. The study, taken as a whole, reports: HTLV-1-associated myelopathy led in TCR clonal expansion, while multiple sclerosis ranked lowest, below healthy controls. The multiple sclerosis repertoire cluster had no clinical or MRI correlate.

TCRdb independently ran MiXCR on the 5' RACE reads; one entry per CDR3 protein. The data contain about 58,000 distinct CDR3 sequences, approximately 3.1% of them singletons. Looked up from germline, CDR1 is SGHAT and CDR2 is FQNNGV. The ends lost 2 bases at V and 8 bases at J; junction bases unmatched: 8. This CDR3 is 15 amino acids long. The chain combines TRBV11-2 with TRBJ2-1, with 8 bases lining up with TRBD2. The sequence was obtained from a woman in her fifties or sixties with multiple sclerosis. Sequencing used PBMCs. The CDR3 loop reads CASSLMGGRIDEQFF. In DNA form, the CDR3 reads TGTGCCAGCAGCTTAATGGGCGGGAGGATTGATGAGCAGTTCTTC.